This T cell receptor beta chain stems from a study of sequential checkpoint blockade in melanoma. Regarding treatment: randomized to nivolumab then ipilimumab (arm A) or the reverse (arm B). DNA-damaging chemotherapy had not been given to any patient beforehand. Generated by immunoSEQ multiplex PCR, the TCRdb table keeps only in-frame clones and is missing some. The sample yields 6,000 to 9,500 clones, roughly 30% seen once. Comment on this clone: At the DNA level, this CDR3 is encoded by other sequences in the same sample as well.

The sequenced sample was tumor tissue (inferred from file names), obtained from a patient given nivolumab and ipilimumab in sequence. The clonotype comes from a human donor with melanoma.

The CDR3 bases are TGCGCCAGCACCTCGGGAGGGGCCACAGATACGCAGTATTTT. It encodes CASTSGGATDTQYF. The V call is TRBV5-1, the J call TRBJ2-3; 8 bases map to TRBD2. This CDR3 comprises 14 residues. CDR1 is SGHRS, CDR2 YFSETQ, per germline. J gave up 2 bases and V 6 bases, and 5 bases lay outside the gene matches.